This TCR beta chain was observed in a study of Ad26.COV2.S vaccination and SARS-CoV-2 variants. Profiling relied on immunoSEQ multiplex PCR, and the TCRdb table lists in-frame clones only, not all of them. Of hundreds of thousands of clones in the sample, around 89% were seen once. V shed 10 bases and J shed 5 bases, with 20 bases lying between them. Germline V gene data show CDR1 as MDHEN and CDR2 as SYDVKM. CDR3 length equals 14 residues. As for treatment: some 20 received Ad26.COV2.S at low or high dose, single or two shots; five or six received placebo; per-sample allocation not given. Day 63 after the first injection of vaccine or placebo was the sampling time.

This sample comprised peripheral blood, obtained in a trial of Ad26.COV2.S vaccine versus placebo. This rearrangement joins TRBV28 to TRBJ1-1, with D possibly TRBD1 on 6 matching bases. This TCR came from a person between 18 and 65 years old who received the Ad26.COV2.S COVID-19 vaccine or a placebo. CDR3 protein: CATHSWTVLTEAFF. In DNA, the CDR3 is TGTGCCACCCATTCTTGGACAGTTTTGACTGAAGCTTTCTTT.